This T cell receptor beta chain emerged from a study of CD8 T cells in Susac syndrome. RNA, at about 0.45 to 1 ug, was reverse transcribed with random hexamers. Multiplex PCR with immunoSEQ amplified the TCR beta CDR3 across 54 Vbeta and 13 Jbeta. From the immunoSEQ multiplex PCR reads, TCRdb called clonotypes with MiXCR, one entry per CDR3 protein. The sample holds 300,000 to 350,000 distinct CDR3 sequences, about 91% seen once. The germline CDR1 and CDR2 sequences are SGHRS and YFSETQ. This CDR3 is 17 amino acids long. Trimming cost V 0 bases and J 0 bases, with 13 bases left between them. TCR beta was sequenced from blood CD8+ and CD4+ T cells. The patients who served as multiple sclerosis controls were treatment-naive and had stable or active relapsing-remitting disease that fulfilled the revised McDonald criteria. FACS enriched CD8+ TEMRA cells, while bulk CD8+ and CD4+ were negatively isolated.

The chain links TRBV5-1 to TRBJ2-1; possible D gene TRBD2, 7 bases. Input material: CD4+ T cells from PBMCs. The receptor was isolated from a human donor with multiple sclerosis. CDR3 DNA: TGCGCCAGCAGCTTGGACCGCGGGGGCGACTCCTACAATGAGCAGTTCTTC. It encodes CASSLDRGGDSYNEQFF.